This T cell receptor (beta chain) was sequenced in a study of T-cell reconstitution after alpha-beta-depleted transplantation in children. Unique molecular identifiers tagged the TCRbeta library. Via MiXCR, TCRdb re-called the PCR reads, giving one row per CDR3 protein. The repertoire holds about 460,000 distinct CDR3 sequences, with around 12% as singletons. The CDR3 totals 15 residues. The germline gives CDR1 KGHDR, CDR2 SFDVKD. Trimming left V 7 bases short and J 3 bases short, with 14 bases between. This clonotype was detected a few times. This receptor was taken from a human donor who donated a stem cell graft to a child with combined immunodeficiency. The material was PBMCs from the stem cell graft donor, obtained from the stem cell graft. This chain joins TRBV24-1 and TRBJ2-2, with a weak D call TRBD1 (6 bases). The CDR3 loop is CATSHRDTDTGELFF. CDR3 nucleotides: TGTGCCACCAGCCACCGGGACACGGACACCGGGGAGCTGTTTTTT.